Listed here are 14 T cell receptor beta chains from one sample, sequenced in a study of T-cell reconstitution after alpha-beta-depleted transplantation in children. A TCRbeta library incorporating unique molecular identifiers was prepared. In TCRdb, the PCR reads were re-called with MiXCR into one record per CDR3 protein. The sample shows 350,000 to 400,000 distinct CDR3 sequences, 13% of them seen only once. The material was PBMCs, obtained from the stem cell graft. These receptors were taken from a human donor who donated a stem cell graft to a child with Fanconi anemia.

The table lists this clonotype with a count of one. V and J are TRBV5-1 and TRBJ1-2; D unresolved. CDR1 SGHRS and CDR2 YFSETQ come from the germline V gene. The CDR3 consists of 14 residues. Trimming left V 0 bases short and J 4 bases short, with 10 bases between. Here the CDR3 reads CASSLEGPLYGYTF. In nucleotides, the CDR3 is TGCGCCAGCAGCTTGGAAGGGCCCCTCTATGGCTACACCTTC.

The CDR3 coding sequence is TGTGCCAGCAGCGTAGGACTAGCGGGGGCGTCTCAAGAGACCCAGTACTTC. Amino acids: CASSVGLAGASQETQYF. V is TRBV9 and J is TRBJ2-5; TRBD2 matches 12 bases. V lost 0 bases, J lost 2 bases, and 5 bases stayed unmatched. Looked up from germline, CDR1 is SGDLS and CDR2 is YYNGEE. There are 17 residues in the CDR3. Variable domain in full (rest from reference TRBV9 and TRBJ2-5): DSGVTQTPKHLITATGQRVTLRCSPRSGDLSVYWYQQSLDQGLQFLIQYYNGEERAKGNILERFSAQQFPDLHSELNLSSLELGDSALYFCASSVGLAGASQETQYFGPGTRLLVL.

Only a few counts were recorded for this clonotype. V gene TRBV5-5 combines with J gene TRBJ2-2; 11 nucleotides line up with TRBD1. Germline V CDR1 and CDR2: SGHKS, YYEKEE (reference sequence). The CDR3 loop spans 17 amino acids. The J segment lost 8 bases and the V segment lost 4 bases, leaving 13 bases of the junction unmatched. CDR3 region: CASSHKPGQGVTGELFF. The CDR3 region has the DNA TGTGCCAGCAGCCACAAACCGGGACAGGGGGTTACGGGGGAGCTGTTTTTT.

The gene calls are TRBV12-3 or TRBV12-4 and TRBJ2-1; 7 positions agree with TRBD1. The V segment lost 8 bases and the J segment 4 bases; nucleotides outside the gene matches: 2. CDR3 length equals 12 residues. The CDR3: CASGQEYNEQFF. DNA of the CDR3: TGTGCCAGCGGACAGGAATACAATGAGCAGTTCTTC.

J is TRBJ2-2 and V is TRBV28; 8 bases are a match to TRBD2. Trimming at V came to 9 bases and at J to 5 bases, leaving 5 bases not matched to a gene. The CDR3 consists of 13 residues. CDR1 and CDR2 (germline): MDHEN, SYDVKM. The CDR3 reads CASQRGKTGELFF. DNA of the CDR3: TGTGCCAGTCAGCGGGGGAAGACCGGGGAGCTGTTTTTT.

Only a few counts were recorded for this clonotype. The CDR3 here is CASSLGTGPRDRYF. The CDR3 coding sequence is TGCGCCAGCAGCCTTGGGACAGGACCAAGAGACCGGTACTTC. The chain is built from TRBV4-3 and TRBJ2-5; 8 nucleotides align to TRBD1. The CDR3 is 14 residues long. CDR1 is LGHNA, CDR2 YSLEER, per germline. The V segment lost 4 bases and the J segment 13 bases; nucleotides outside the gene matches: 14.

The V gene is TRBV5-6, the J gene TRBJ1-6; unclear D gene. The V end was cut by 1 base, the J end by 4 bases, with 6 bases between. The CDR3 sequence is 14 residues long. The germline gives CDR1 SGHDT, CDR2 YYEEEE. CDR3 bases: TGTGCCAGCAGCTTGTTGACGTATAATTCACCCCTCCACTTT. This codes for CASSLLTYNSPLHF.

Only a few counts were recorded for this clonotype. The CDR3 loop is CSVGSTEGPSYNEQFF. The CDR3 DNA is TGCAGCGTTGGAAGTACCGAGGGCCCCTCCTACAATGAGCAGTTCTTC. V usage is TRBV29-1 and J usage is TRBJ2-1; D possibly corresponds to TRBD2 (5 bases). The germline V gene has CDR1 SQVTM and CDR2 ANQGSEA. The V end lost 4 bases, the J end lost 0 bases, and 16 bases lay between the germline ends. The CDR3 sequence is 16 residues long.

This clonotype was seen a handful of times. The rearrangement uses TRBV7-2 and TRBJ1-1; tentatively, D is TRBD1 (6 bases). With 1 base removed from V and 1 base from J, the gap between germline ends came to 10 bases. CDR3 length equals 15 residues. Germline assignment: CDR1 SGHTA and CDR2 FQGNSA. The CDR3 sequence is CASSLESGANTEAFF. The CDR3 coding sequence is TGTGCCAGCAGCTTAGAGTCAGGGGCGAACACTGAAGCTTTCTTT.

This clonotype was seen ten or more times. This chain links TRBV24-1 with TRBJ2-2; 7 bases line up with TRBD1. Germline V gene sequence: CDR1 KGHDR, CDR2 SFDVKD. V shed 11 bases and J 6 bases; nucleotides not matched to a gene: 20. The CDR3 is 17 residues long. The CDR3 DNA reads TGTGCCATCGGAGAGGACAGGCCGGGCCGGACGTCCGGGGAGCTGTTTTTT. Translated: CAIGEDRPGRTSGELFF.

In this sample, this clonotype turned up a few times. V gene TRBV7-2 combines with J gene TRBJ1-2; D gene ambiguous. This CDR3 is 14 amino acids long. V was pared by 2 bases and J by 11 bases, with 18 bases between. The germline gives CDR1 SGHTA, CDR2 FQGNSA. The CDR3 sequence: CASSLPSGVEGYTF. CDR3 in DNA: TGTGCCAGCAGCTTACCCAGTGGTGTGGAAGGTTACACCTTC.

Only a few counts were recorded for this clonotype. The chain combines TRBV12-3 or TRBV12-4 with TRBJ1-1; 9 bases agree with TRBD1. The CDR3 is 13 amino acids. V dropped 3 bases and J dropped 11; count of bases not matched to a gene: 7. Here the CDR3 reads CASSFGTGNVAFF. CDR3 DNA: TGTGCCAGCAGTTTTGGGACAGGGAATGTTGCTTTCTTT.

V and J are TRBV14 and TRBJ1-5; D may be TRBD1 (5 bases). This CDR3 is 17 amino acids long. Germline assignment: CDR1 SGHDN and CDR2 FVKESK. V lost 4 bases, J lost 5 bases, and 21 bases lay in between. The CDR3 sequence is CASSLDWGKRIDQPQHF. As DNA, the CDR3 is TGTGCCAGCAGCCTGGATTGGGGGAAGAGAATCGATCAGCCCCAGCATTTT.

Ten or more counts support this clonotype. This chain connects TRBV29-1 to TRBJ2-2; TRBD2 agrees at 8 bases. V was pared by 5 bases and J by 1 base, with 3 bases of the junction left unmatched. The CDR3 sequence is 14 residues long. Per germline, CDR1 SQVTM and CDR2 ANQGSEA. CDR3: CSVYSGGNTGELFF. The CDR3 nucleotides read TGCAGCGTTTACAGCGGGGGGAACACCGGGGAGCTGTTTTTT.